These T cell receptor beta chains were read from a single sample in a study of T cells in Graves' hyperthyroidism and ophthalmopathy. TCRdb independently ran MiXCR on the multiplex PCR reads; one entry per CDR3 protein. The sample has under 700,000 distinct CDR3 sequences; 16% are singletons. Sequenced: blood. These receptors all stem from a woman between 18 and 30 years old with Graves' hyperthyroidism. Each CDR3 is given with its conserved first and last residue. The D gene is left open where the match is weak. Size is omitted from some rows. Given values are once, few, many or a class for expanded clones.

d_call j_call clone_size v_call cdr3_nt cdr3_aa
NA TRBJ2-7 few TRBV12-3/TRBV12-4 TGTGCCAGCAGTAGGGGGGGATCCTTCTACGAGCAGTACTTC CASSRGGSFYEQYF
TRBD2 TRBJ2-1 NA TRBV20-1 TGCAGTGCTAGGGCCCTCTGGAGCGGGAGGTTCTACAATGAGCAGTTCTTC CSARALWSGRFYNEQFF
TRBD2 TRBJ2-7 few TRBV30 TGTGCCTGGAGCGGTACCGTATCGGGGGAGACTAGCGGGAGGGGCTACGAGCAGTACTTC CAWSGTVSGETSGRGYEQYF
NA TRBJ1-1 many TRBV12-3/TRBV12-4 TGTGCCAGCAGTCATGGACAGACCAACACTGAAGCTTTCTTT CASSHGQTNTEAFF
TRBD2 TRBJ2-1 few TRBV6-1 TGTGCCAGCAGTCGGCTAGCGGGAGGGCCCGGGGACAATGAGCAGTTCTTC CASSRLAGGPGDNEQFF
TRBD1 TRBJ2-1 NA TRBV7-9 TGTGCCAGTTCTAACAGGGGGCGGAATGAGCAGTTCTTC CASSNRGRNEQFF
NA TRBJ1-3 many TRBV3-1 TGTGCCAGCAGCCAAGTGAGATTCTCTGGAAACACCATATATTTT CASSQVRFSGNTIYF
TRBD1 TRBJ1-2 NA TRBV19 TGTGCCAGTCTTAATGCCGGGACAGGGTATGGCTACACCTTC CASLNAGTGYGYTF
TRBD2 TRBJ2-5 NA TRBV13 TGTGCCAGCAGCTTCATAGCGGGGGGGCTGTACCAAGAGACCCAGTACTTC CASSFIAGGLYQETQYF
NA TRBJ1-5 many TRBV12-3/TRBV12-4 TGTGCCAGCAGTTGGGCGGGAGGGCAAAGCAATCAGCCCCAGCATTTT CASSWAGGQSNQPQHF
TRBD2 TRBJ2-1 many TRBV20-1 TGCAGTGCTTCGCCGGGGACTAGCGGGAAGGGTACTAAGTACAATGAGCAGTTCTTC CSASPGTSGKGTKYNEQFF
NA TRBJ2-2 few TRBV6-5 TGTGCCAGCAGATTAAAGAGTAACACCGGGGAGCTGTTTTTT CASRLKSNTGELFF
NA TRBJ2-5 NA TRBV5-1 TGCGCCAGCAGCTTGGAGGGCAAGTGGGGAGAGACCCAGTACTTC CASSLEGKWGETQYF
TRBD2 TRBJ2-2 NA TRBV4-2 TGTGCCAGCAGCCAAGGTGGGGCTAGCGGGAGGCCCTGGGGGGAGCTGTTTTTT CASSQGGASGRPWGELFF
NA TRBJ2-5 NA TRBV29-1 TGCAGCGTGATGGACAGACAAGAGACCCAGTACTTC CSVMDRQETQYF
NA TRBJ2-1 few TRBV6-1 TGTGCCAGCAGTCATCGTAGGTCCTACAATGAGCAGTTCTTC CASSHRRSYNEQFF
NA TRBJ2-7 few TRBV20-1 TGCAGCGTTGTCCCGAGCTCCTACGAGCAGTACTTC CSVVPSSYEQYF
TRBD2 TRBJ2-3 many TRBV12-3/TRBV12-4 TGTGCCAGCAGTTTGTTAGTAGCGGGGGATGGCACAGATACGCAGTATTTT CASSLLVAGDGTDTQYF
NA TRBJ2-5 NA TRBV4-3 TGCGCCAGCAGCCAAGATTTAAGGGGCGGAGAGACCCAGTACTTC CASSQDLRGGETQYF
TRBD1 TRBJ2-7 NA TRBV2 TGTGCCAGCGGCCCGAGGACAGGGAAATCCTACGAGCAGTACTTC CASGPRTGKSYEQYF
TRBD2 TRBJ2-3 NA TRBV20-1 TGCAGTGCTAGAGATCGACTAGCGGGCGTCACAGATACGCAGTATTTT CSARDRLAGVTDTQYF
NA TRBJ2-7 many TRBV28 TGTGCCAGCAGTTTCCAGGACAGTTCGTGGGAGCAGTACTTC CASSFQDSSWEQYF
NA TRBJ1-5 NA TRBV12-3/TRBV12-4 TGTGCCAGCAGGGGCGCTTATAGCAATCAGCCCCAGCATTTT CASRGAYSNQPQHF
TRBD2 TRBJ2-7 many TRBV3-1 TGTGCCAGCAGCCAAGCTAGCGGGAGGAGGGAGCAGTACTTC CASSQASGRREQYF
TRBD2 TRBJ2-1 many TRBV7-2 TGTGCCAGCAGCTCTGAGGCTAGCGGGGGGATTAATGAGCAGTTCTTC CASSSEASGGINEQFF
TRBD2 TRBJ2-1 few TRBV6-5 TGTGCCAGCAGTTACTCGAGAGCTAGCGGGGAGCAGTTCTTC CASSYSRASGEQFF
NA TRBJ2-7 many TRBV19 TGTGCCAGTAGTATACGGGTAGGGATGGACGAGCAGTACTTC CASSIRVGMDEQYF
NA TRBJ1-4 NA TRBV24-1 TGTGCCACCAGTGACCCGGGGGGGAATGAAAAACTGTTTTTT CATSDPGGNEKLFF
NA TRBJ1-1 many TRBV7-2 TGTGCCAGCAGCCCCGGGATGACTAAGACTGAAGCTTTCTTT CASSPGMTKTEAFF
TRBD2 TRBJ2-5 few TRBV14 TGTGCCAGCAGCCATCTTCAGGGACTAGCGGGAGTGGAGACCCAGTACTTC CASSHLQGLAGVETQYF
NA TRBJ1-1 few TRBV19 TGTGCCAGTAGTATCTCTGCGAACACTGAAGCTTTCTTT CASSISANTEAFF
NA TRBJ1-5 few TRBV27 TGTGCCAGCAGTTTAATCGAAGGGAACGGTCAGCCCCAGCATTTT CASSLIEGNGQPQHF
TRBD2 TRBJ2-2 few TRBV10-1 TGCGCCAGCAGTGAGCAGGGAGGGTCCGGGGAGCTGTTTTTT CASSEQGGSGELFF
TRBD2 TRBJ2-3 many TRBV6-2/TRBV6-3 TGTGCCAGCAGTCCCCGACTAGCGGGGGGGGCCGTGGGGAGCACAGATACGCAGTATTTT CASSPRLAGGAVGSTDTQYF
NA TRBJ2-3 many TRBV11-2 TGTGCCAGCAGCTTAGATCGTAGAACGCAGTATTTT CASSLDRRTQYF
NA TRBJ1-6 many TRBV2 TGTGCCAGCACCCAGAGGGCACGCAGCTCCTATAATTCACCCCTCCACTTT CASTQRARSSYNSPLHF
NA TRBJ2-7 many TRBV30 TGTGCCTGGAAAGGGACTTCCTACGAGCAGTACTTC CAWKGTSYEQYF
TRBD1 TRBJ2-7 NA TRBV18 TGTGCCAGCTCCGCCACAGGGGGCGAGCAGTACTTC CASSATGGEQYF
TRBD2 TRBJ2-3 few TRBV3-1 TGTGCCAGCTCACCACCGACTAGCAAGGTAGTAGATACGCAGTATTTT CASSPPTSKVVDTQYF
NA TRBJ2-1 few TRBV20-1 TGCAGTGCTAGAGTAAAAGGACGAGTTTACAATGAGCAGTTCTTC CSARVKGRVYNEQFF
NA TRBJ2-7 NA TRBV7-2 TGTGCCAGCAGCTTCCGCCCGGCCCAATCCTACGAGCAGTACTTC CASSFRPAQSYEQYF
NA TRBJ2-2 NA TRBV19 TGTGCCAGTAGTACCGGGACCACGGGGACCGGGGAGCTGTTTTTT CASSTGTTGTGELFF
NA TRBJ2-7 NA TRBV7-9 NA CASSFYICSARDHDRGDTYEQYF
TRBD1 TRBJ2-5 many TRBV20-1 TGCAGTGCTACCGACAGGGTTGAGACCCAGTACTTC CSATDRVETQYF
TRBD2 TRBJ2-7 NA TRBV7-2 TGTGCCAGCAGCCCAAATGAAGCGGGAGGGCCGGGCGAGCAGTACTTC CASSPNEAGGPGEQYF
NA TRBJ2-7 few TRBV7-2 TGTGCCAGCAGCTTAGCTAGCAGGGTGACCGGCGAGCAGTACTTC CASSLASRVTGEQYF
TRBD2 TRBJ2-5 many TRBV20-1 TGCAGTGCTAAGGGCGCTAGCGGAAGCCAAGAGACCCAGTACTTC CSAKGASGSQETQYF
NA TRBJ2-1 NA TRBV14 TGTGCCAGCAGCCAAGGCTTTGGGCCCCTCGACTACAATGAGCAGTTCTTC CASSQGFGPLDYNEQFF
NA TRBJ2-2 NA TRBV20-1 TGCAGTGCTAGGGGAGACTATTTTCAGACCGGGGAGCTGTTTTTT CSARGDYFQTGELFF
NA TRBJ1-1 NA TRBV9 TGTGCCAGCAGCGTAGGGGTAGGGGCGAACACTGAAGCTTTCTTT CASSVGVGANTEAFF
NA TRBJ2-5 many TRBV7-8 TGTGCCAGCACCTCCGTGGAGGAATTCCAAGAGACCCAGTACTTC CASTSVEEFQETQYF